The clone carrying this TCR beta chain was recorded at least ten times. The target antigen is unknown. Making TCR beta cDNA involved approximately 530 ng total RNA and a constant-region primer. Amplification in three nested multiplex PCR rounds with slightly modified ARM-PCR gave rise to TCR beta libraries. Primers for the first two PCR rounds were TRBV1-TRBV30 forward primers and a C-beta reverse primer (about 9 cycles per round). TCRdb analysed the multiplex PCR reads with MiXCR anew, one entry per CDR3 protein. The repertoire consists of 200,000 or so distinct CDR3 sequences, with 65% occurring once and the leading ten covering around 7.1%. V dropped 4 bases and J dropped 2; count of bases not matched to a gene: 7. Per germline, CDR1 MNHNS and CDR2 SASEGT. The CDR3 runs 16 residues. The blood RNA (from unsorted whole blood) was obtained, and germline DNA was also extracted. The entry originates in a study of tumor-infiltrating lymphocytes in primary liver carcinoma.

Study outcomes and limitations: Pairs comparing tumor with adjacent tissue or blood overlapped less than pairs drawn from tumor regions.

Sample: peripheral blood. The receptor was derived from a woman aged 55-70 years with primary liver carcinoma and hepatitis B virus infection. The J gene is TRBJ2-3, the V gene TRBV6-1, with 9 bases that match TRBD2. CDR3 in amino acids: CASSGGGRALTDTQYF. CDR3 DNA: TGTGCCAGCAGTGGAGGCGGGAGGGCCCTCACAGATACGCAGTATTTT.